The sequence of this TCR beta chain was determined in a study of T cell responses to AZD1222 COVID-19 vaccine. Study outcomes and limitations: The peak T cell response came first, and repertoires were sampled only after it. Mapped onto spike, vaccine-associated CD4 TCRs spanned it and were dominant at 160-218 and 743-854.

Comments on this clone: Its cognate antigen is unknown.

Produced via immunoSEQ multiplex PCR; TCRdb's table is partial and in-frame only. The data hold around 100,000 clones, with around 90% observed a single time. Germline V CDR1 and CDR2: SGHRS, YFSETQ. This CDR3 contains 16 residues. Between the trimmed V and J ends, which lost 0 bases and 0 bases, there was a span of 9 bases. The rearrangement uses TRBV5-1 and TRBJ2-2; D ambiguous. The sequencing used peripheral blood, collected on day 0 of AZD1222 vaccination. The source is an adult in good health. The CDR3 region is CASSLVDSPNTGELFF. The CDR3 DNA sequence: TGCGCCAGCAGCTTGGTGGATTCCCCGAACACCGGGGAGCTGTTTTTT.